The 6 T cell receptor beta chains in this list originate from one sample, sequenced in a study of TIL therapy for anti-PD-1-resistant metastatic lung cancer (dated by TCRdb to the early 2020s). TCR beta CDR3 regions were amplified from genomic DNA with the immunoSEQ v3 hsTCRB kit using bias-controlled multiplex PCR. TCRdb took over this immuneACCESS table, retaining in-frame rearrangements with V and J assigned. Such tables are incomplete; in checked studies, under half of the missing clones stem from an unresolved V gene, and the remainder is unexplained. A total of approximately 97,000 clones appear in this sample, 65% of them only once. Together, the top ten hold roughly 9.7% of the sample. Read against the paper, the sample's time point label means: pre-treatment sample, taken before nivolumab and TIL therapy. Baseline tumor samples were excised metastases, mostly pleural nodules or supraclavicular lymph nodes, from the same resection used to grow TIL.

This material consisted of tumor tissue, taken at baseline. Receptor source: a person between 30 and 80 years old with non-small cell lung cancer.

The rearrangement uses TRBV27 and TRBJ2-1; 11 bases fit TRBD2. This CDR3 comprises 15 residues. Germline assignment: CDR1 MNHEY and CDR2 SMNVEV (reference sequence). V gave up 6 bases and J gave up 6 bases; unmatched junction bases: 7. The CDR3 DNA reads as TGTGCCAGCAGACAACTTGGACTAGCGGGCAATGAGCAGTTCTTC. Translation gives CASRQLGLAGNEQFF.

The J gene is TRBJ2-2, the V gene TRBV30; the D gene is possibly TRBD1 (5 bases). CDR3 length: 10 residues. Germline CDR1 and CDR2: GTSNPN and SVGIG (reference sequence). CDR3: CGSGTGELFF. DNA of the CDR3: TGTGGCTCAGGGACCGGGGAGCTGTTTTTT.

This chain uses TRBV23-1 with TRBJ2-3, with TRBD1 matching 9 bases. TRBV23-1 is identified as an open reading frame with a role that is uncertain. Trimming cost V 4 bases and J 0 bases; bases outside gene matches: 14. The CDR3 covers 19 residues. As DNA, the CDR3 is TGCGCCAGCAGTCTCCGACGTCTTTACAGGGGGCGAAGCACAGATACGCAGTATTTT. Amino acids: CASSLRRLYRGRSTDTQYF.

The chain carries TRBV28 and TRBJ1-3; possible D gene TRBD1, 5 bases. V shed 9 bases and J shed 3 bases, with 15 bases lying between them. Germline V gives CDR1 MDHEN, CDR2 SYDVKM. The CDR3 contains 14 residues. The CDR3 sequence is CASIRGVLGNTIYF. For the CDR3, the DNA is TGTGCCAGTATTAGAGGGGTGCTTGGAAACACCATATATTTT.

The table lists this clone with a few counts. The rearrangement links TRBV2 to TRBJ2-5, with 7 bases matching TRBD1. CDR3 length: 14 residues. CDR1 is SNHLY and CDR2 is FYNNEI in the germline V gene. The trim removed 11 bases at V and 1 base at J, leaving 10 bases unmatched. The CDR3 region has the DNA TGTGCCTGCTTCCGGGACAGCACCCAAGAGACCCAGTACTTC. This sequence encodes CACFRDSTQETQYF.

This clone was observed a few times. The chain has TRBV19 and TRBJ1-5; D unresolved. V lost 3 bases to trimming and J lost 4 bases, with 4 bases between them. Germline V gene data show CDR1 as LNHDA and CDR2 as SQIVND (reference sequence). CDR3 size: 12 residues. The CDR3 nucleotides are TGTGCCAGTAGTATGGGTAATCAGCCCCAGCATTTT. Translation: CASSMGNQPQHF.